The 12 T cell receptor beta chains reported below all come from one sample, sequenced in a study of blood T cells in healthy people across ages. For the second PCR, which ran for about 6 to 11 cycles, a sample-barcoded 5' primer and a J-beta primer mix were used. TCRdb used MiXCR to reprocess the 5' RACE reads, holding one entry per CDR3 protein. The sample carries around 1,000,000 distinct CDR3 sequences, approximately 26% recorded once. The same sample was also studied in work on T cells of mothers and their children.

Sequencing used blood. These receptors were collected from a girl under 10 years old in good health.

About this clonotype: The junction shows a germline mismatch at one end, possibly a read error. This chain joins TRBV12-3 or TRBV12-4 and TRBJ2-5, with D possibly TRBD2 on 6 matching bases. This CDR3 spans 16 amino acids. CDR3 loop: CASSLILLGRLETQSF. CDR3 sequence (DNA): TGTGCCAGCAGTTTAATCCTGTTGGGGAGGTTGGAGACCCAGTCCTTC.

This rearrangement joins TRBV25-1 to TRBJ1-2; the D gene is possibly TRBD1 (5 bases). Per germline, CDR1 MGHDK and CDR2 SYGVNS. The CDR3 length is 15 residues. Trimming left V 3 bases short and J 7 bases short, with 18 bases between. The CDR3 region has the DNA TGTGCCAGCAGTGACGACACCCGGACAACATTTGGCTACACCTTC. It codes for CASSDDTRTTFGYTF.

About this clonotype: A clone one base away is much larger, so this may be a read error. J is TRBJ2-5 and V is TRBV6-2 or TRBV6-3; TRBD1 or TRBD2 may be the D gene (5 bases each). Trimming left V 8 bases short and J 4 bases short, with 11 bases between. Germline CDR1 and CDR2: MNHEY and SVGEGT. The CDR3 sequence is 12 residues long. CDR3 DNA sequence: TGTGCCAGCGAAGGGACGCGAGAGACCCAGTACTTC. Protein product: CASEGTRETQYF.

This clonotype was observed a few times. The V call is TRBV2, the J call TRBJ1-4, with unresolved D. This CDR3 has 12 residues. The V gene's germline CDR1 is SNHLY and CDR2 FYNNEI. V was clipped by 8 bases and J by 5 bases, with 9 bases between them. CDR3 DNA sequence: TGTGCCAGCTGTATAGTCAATGAAAAACTGTTTTTT. Residues: CASCIVNEKLFF. Based on the CDR3 plus reference TRBV2 and TRBJ1-4, the full variable domain is EPEVTQTPSHQVTQMGQEVILRCVPISNHLYFYWYRQILGQKVEFLVSFYNNEISEKSEIFDDQFSVERPDGSNFTLKIRSTKLEDSAMYFCASCIVNEKLFFGSGTQLSVL.

The chain is built from TRBV29-1 and TRBJ2-3; tentative D call: TRBD2 (5 bases). The V gene lost 3 bases and the J gene lost 3 bases, with 10 bases spanning the gap. CDR3 length equals 13 residues. Germline lookup yields CDR1 SQVTM and CDR2 ANQGSEA. The CDR3 bases are TGCAGCGTTGATCAACGGGATACAGATACGCAGTATTTT. Translated: CSVDQRDTDTQYF.

There are a few counts of this clonotype. In DNA, the CDR3 is TGTGCCAGCACCCTGGCCCGGGAAGGGACTGAAGCTTTCTTT. Encoded protein: CASTLAREGTEAFF. The rearrangement joins TRBV3-1 to TRBJ1-1; D remains unclear. The germline gives CDR1 LGHDT, CDR2 YNNKEL (reference sequence). The length of the CDR3 is 14 residues. Trimming shortened V by 7 bases and J by 5 bases, and 17 bases separated the two germline ends. Full variable domain (remainder filled in from reference TRBV3-1 and TRBJ1-1): DTAVSQTPKYLVTQMGNDKSIKCEQNLGHDTMYWYKQDSKKFLKIMFSYNNKELIINETVPNRFSPKSPDKAHLNLHINSLELGDSAVYFCASTLAREGTEAFFGQGTRLTVV.

V gene TRBV7-9 combines with J gene TRBJ2-5, with D possibly being TRBD1 (5 bases). The tail of the sequence fits TRBJ2-7 better, so the J call may be wrong. This CDR3 has 16 amino acids. CDR1 and CDR2 from the germline V gene are SEHNR and FQNEAQ (reference sequence). The CDR3 protein is CASSATTGKGTYEQYF. CDR3 DNA sequence: TGTGCCAGCAGCGCTACCACAGGAAAGGGGACCTACGAGCAGTACTTC.

Only a few counts were recorded for this clonotype. The chain has TRBV2 and TRBJ2-1, with TRBD2 matching over 7 bases. The CDR3 consists of 15 residues. V lost 8 bases, J lost 7 bases, and 14 bases stayed unmatched. The germline gives CDR1 SNHLY, CDR2 FYNNEI. Here the CDR3 DNA reads TGTGCCAGCCCGAGGGTCGCGGGAGAGGTAAATGAGCAGTTCTTC. This codes for CASPRVAGEVNEQFF. Variable domain in full (rest from reference TRBV2 and TRBJ2-1): EPEVTQTPSHQVTQMGQEVILRCVPISNHLYFYWYRQILGQKVEFLVSFYNNEISEKSEIFDDQFSVERPDGSNFTLKIRSTKLEDSAMYFCASPRVAGEVNEQFFGPGTRLTVL.

This clonotype was detected ten times or more. The chain combines TRBV3-1 with TRBJ1-5; 10 nucleotides line up with TRBD1. The junction had 3 bases not matched to a gene; V was cut back by 5 bases and J by 2 bases. The CDR3 sequence is 15 residues long. Per germline, CDR1 LGHDT and CDR2 YNNKEL (reference sequence). CDR3 coding DNA: TGTGCCAGCAGCTTGGGGACAGGGGGCAATCAGCCCCAGCATTTT. This codes for CASSLGTGGNQPQHF.

The rearrangement joins TRBV6-5 to TRBJ2-3; D remains ambiguous. This CDR3 is 11 amino acids long. Per germline, CDR1 MNHEY and CDR2 SVGAGI. Trimming left V 3 bases short and J 14 bases short, with 12 bases between. The CDR3 spells CASSYGRRWYF. The CDR3 DNA sequence: TGTGCCAGCAGTTATGGCCGACGGTGGTATTTT.

J is TRBJ2-1 and V is TRBV12-3 or TRBV12-4; possible D gene TRBD2, 6 bases. Trimming shortened V by 6 bases and J by 4 bases, and 13 bases separated the two germline ends. CDR3 length: 14 residues. Here the CDR3 DNA reads TGTGCCAGCAGCACTAGCTCGGGTTACAATGAGCAGTTCTTC. Its protein product is CASSTSSGYNEQFF.

The V gene is TRBV6-1, the J gene TRBJ2-7; no clear D. Germline V lookup: CDR1 MNHNS, CDR2 SASEGT. The CDR3 spans 14 residues. With 5 bases removed from V and 0 bases from J, the gap between germline ends came to 11 bases. This CDR3 is CASSIRAASYEQYF. The CDR3 region has the DNA TGTGCCAGCAGTATCAGAGCCGCCTCCTACGAGCAGTACTTC.